This T cell receptor beta chain was captured by sequencing in a study of blood T cell repertoires in COVID-19. In the study overall: Collection of acute and convalescent COVID-19 samples took place in the United States, Italy and Spain.

Individuals aged 18 to 89 years were recruited from about two dozen US areas. Per the original data handling: Scientists estimated how many nucleated cells there were by amplifying reference gene primers. Profiling relied on immunoSEQ multiplex PCR, and the TCRdb table lists in-frame clones only, not all of them. V and J calls and clone size come straight from that table; D and trimming were deduced from the DNA. The profile shows 270,000 or so clones, approximately 81% of them singletons. The CDR3 loop spans 17 amino acids. Germline V gene lookup returns CDR1 SQVTM and CDR2 ANQGSEA. The V end was cut by 0 bases, the J end by 1 base, with 18 bases between.

The sample taken for sequencing was PBMCs or T cells enriched from blood (not recorded which). V is TRBV29-1 and J is TRBJ1-1; possible D gene TRBD1, 5 bases. The sequence was collected from a woman aged 45-59 years who had been exposed to COVID-19. CDR3 residues: CSVEDPRQTLANTEAFF. The CDR3 bases are TGCAGCGTTGAAGATCCAAGACAGACTTTAGCGAACACTGAAGCTTTCTTT.